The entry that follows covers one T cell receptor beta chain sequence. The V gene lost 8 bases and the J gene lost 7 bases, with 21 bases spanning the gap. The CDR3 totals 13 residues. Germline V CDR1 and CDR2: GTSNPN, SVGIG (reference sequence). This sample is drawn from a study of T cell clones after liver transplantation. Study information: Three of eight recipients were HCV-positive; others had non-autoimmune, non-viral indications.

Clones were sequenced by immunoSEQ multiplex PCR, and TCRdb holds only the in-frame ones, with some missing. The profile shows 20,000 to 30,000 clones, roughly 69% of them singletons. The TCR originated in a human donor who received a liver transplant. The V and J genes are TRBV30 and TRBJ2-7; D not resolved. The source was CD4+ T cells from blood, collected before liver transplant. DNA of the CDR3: TGTGCCCGCGGACCACCAACCCTCGGTGAGCAGTACTTC. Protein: CARGPPTLGEQYF.